The 15 T cell receptor beta chains listed next were all sequenced from one sample in a study of cytomegalovirus exposure and HLA in healthy donors. In the PCR, 60 Vbeta and 13 Jbeta primers were used. This table comes from immunoSEQ multiplex PCR, and its TCRdb copy is limited to in-frame clones, with some not included. The sample has approximately 100,000 clones, about 79% seen once. What was sequenced was PBMCs. The receptors stem from a woman under 30 in good health and CMV-seronegative.

The chain uses TRBV13 and TRBJ2-7; the D is unclear. The CDR3 has 14 amino acids. Germline loops: CDR1 PRHDT, CDR2 FYEKMQ (reference sequence). With 0 bases removed from V and 4 bases from J, the gap between germline ends came to 10 bases. CDR3 sequence reads: CASSLGLRQYEQYF. CDR3 DNA sequence: TGTGCCAGCAGCTTAGGACTTCGCCAATACGAGCAGTACTTC.

This clone has just one count. Here the CDR3 DNA reads TGTGCCAGCAGCTTAACCCCAGCGGGAGCCACCGGGGAGCTGTTTTTT. Encoded protein: CASSLTPAGATGELFF. The chain uses TRBV7-8 and TRBJ2-2, with 8 bases aligning to TRBD2. The V segment lost 2 bases and the J segment 4 bases; nucleotides outside the gene matches: 6. Germline V CDR1 and CDR2: SGHVS, FQNEAQ. The CDR3 runs 16 residues. The full variable domain, its missing parts supplied by reference TRBV7-8 and TRBJ2-2, is GAGVSQSPRYKVAKRGQDVALRCDPISGHVSLFWYQQALGQGPEFLTYFQNEAQLDKSGLPSDRFFAERPEGSVSTLKIQRTQQEDSAVYLCASSLTPAGATGELFFGEGSRLTVL.

The chain carries TRBV5-1 and TRBJ1-2; D may be TRBD1 (5 bases). Germline-derived CDR1 and CDR2 are SGHRS and YFSETQ. The CDR3 is 14 residues long. Trimming cost V 4 bases and J 7 bases, with 17 bases left between them. The CDR3 DNA follows: TGCGCCAGCAGCCTAGGTGGGGGGGATCTTGGCTACACCTTC. The encoded protein is CASSLGGGDLGYTF.

This chain's CDR3 is CASSQGTGSGQYF. Here the CDR3 DNA reads TGCGCCAGCAGCCAAGGAACAGGTAGCGGGCAGTACTTC. The chain recombines TRBV4-3 with TRBJ2-7, with D possibly matching TRBD2 (6 bases). Trimming took 1 base from V and 9 from J, leaving 13 bases between them. The CDR3 consists of 13 residues. The germline V gene has CDR1 LGHNA and CDR2 YSLEER.

The chain carries TRBV14 and TRBJ2-7; 11 nucleotides agree with TRBD2. Germline trimming cut 4 bases from V and 3 bases from J; bases unmatched to any gene: 5. The germline CDR1 and CDR2 sequences are SGHDN and FVKESK. The CDR3 consists of 15 residues. The CDR3 DNA reads TGTGCCAGCAGCCCGGGACTAGCGGCCTTCTACGAGCAGTACTTC. Encoded protein: CASSPGLAAFYEQYF. The full variable domain, completed using reference TRBV14 and TRBJ2-7, is EAGVTQFPSHSVIEKGQTVTLRCDPISGHDNLYWYRRVMGKEIKFLLHFVKESKQDESGMPNNRFLAERTGGTYSTLKVQPAELEDSGVYFCASSPGLAAFYEQYFGPGTRLTVT.

This sequence joins TRBV19 and TRBJ2-4; TRBD2 matches 9 bases. CDR3 length: 13 amino acids. V dropped 6 bases and J dropped 7; count of bases not matched to a gene: 4. CDR1 is LNHDA and CDR2 is SQIVND in the germline V gene (reference sequence). The CDR3 loop reads CASRVAGVNIQYF. The CDR3 DNA reads as TGTGCCAGTAGGGTAGCGGGGGTTAACATTCAGTACTTC.

In DNA form, the CDR3 reads TGTGCCACCAGCAGCCAGAGGGGGTCTGGGGCCAACGTCCTGACTTTC. This sequence encodes CATSSQRGSGANVLTF. The V gene is TRBV15, the J gene TRBJ2-6; the D gene is possibly TRBD1 (6 bases). CDR1 is LNHNV and CDR2 is YYDKDF in the germline V gene (reference sequence). The V end was cut by 3 bases, the J end by 1 base, with 10 bases between. This CDR3 is built from 16 residues.

The chain has TRBV7-8 and TRBJ2-7; TRBD1 agrees at 8 bases. This CDR3 region has 14 residues. Germline assignment: CDR1 SGHVS and CDR2 FQNEAQ. V dropped 2 bases and J dropped 5; count of bases not matched to a gene: 5. DNA of the CDR3: TGTGCCAGCAGCTTAACAGGGGGGTTTGACGAGCAGTACTTC. Amino acids: CASSLTGGFDEQYF.

This clone was recorded once. The rearrangement links TRBV30 to TRBJ1-6; 7 bases are shared with TRBD1. The length of the CDR3 is 14 residues. V dropped 2 bases and J dropped 7; count of bases not matched to a gene: 5. Per germline, CDR1 GTSNPN and CDR2 SVGIG (reference sequence). CDR3 residues: CAWSTGDLNSPLHF. For the CDR3, the DNA is TGTGCCTGGAGTACAGGGGACCTAAATTCACCCCTCCACTTT.

The chain employs TRBV4-1 and TRBJ2-6; 8 bases align to TRBD1. V lost 4 bases and J lost 2; bases outside the gene matches: 7. This CDR3 has 17 amino acids. The V gene's germline CDR1 is MGHRA and CDR2 YSYEKL. CDR3 amino acids: CASSPGQVQAGANVLTF. In DNA form, the CDR3 reads TGCGCCAGCAGCCCGGGACAGGTCCAAGCTGGGGCCAACGTCCTGACTTTC.

This CDR3 reads CASRATNYGYTF. The CDR3 bases are TGTGCCAGCAGGGCAACTAACTATGGCTACACCTTC. The gene calls are TRBV2 and TRBJ1-2; no clear D gene. The CDR3 has 12 residues. Germline V gene lookup returns CDR1 SNHLY and CDR2 FYNNEI. Trimming took 6 bases from V and 0 from J, leaving 5 bases between them.

The rearrangement joins TRBV29-1 to TRBJ2-3; perhaps TRBD2 as D (6 bases). The V and J ends lost 5 bases and 2 bases respectively, with 8 bases between them. The germline V gene encodes CDR1 SQVTM and CDR2 ANQGSEA. The CDR3 length is 12 residues. The CDR3 nucleotides read TGCAGCGTTCGGACTACCACAGATACGCAGTATTTT. Residues: CSVRTTTDTQYF.

The chain couples TRBV19 to TRBJ2-3, with D maybe TRBD2 (5 bases). Germline V gives CDR1 LNHDA, CDR2 SQIVND (reference sequence). The CDR3 contains 14 residues. V lost 3 bases and J lost 1, with 8 bases in between. The chain's CDR3 is CASSIGAGTDTQYF. Written as DNA, the CDR3 is TGTGCCAGTAGTATTGGAGCGGGCACAGATACGCAGTATTTT.

The chain is built from TRBV7-3 and TRBJ1-3, with 7 bases matching TRBD1. The CDR3 has 19 amino acids. V shed 3 bases and J 0 bases; nucleotides not matched to a gene: 14. The germline V gene has CDR1 SGHTA and CDR2 FQGTGA. In nucleotides, the CDR3 is TGTGCCAGCAGCTTCCTACAGTTTTCGGACAGGTACTCTGGAAACACCATATATTTT. Protein product: CASSFLQFSDRYSGNTIYF.

The chain has TRBV4-1 and TRBJ2-3; tentative D call: TRBD2 (7 bases). Trimming took off 4 bases at V and 1 base at J, with 12 bases between the two ends. Germline-derived CDR1 and CDR2 are MGHRA and YSYEKL. The CDR3 runs to 15 residues. The CDR3 DNA sequence: TGCGCCAGCAGCCTAGGGGGGGCCGGCACAGATACGCAGTATTTT. This translates into CASSLGGAGTDTQYF.